These 27 T cell receptor beta chains were all obtained from the same sample, sequenced in a study of identical twins. TCRdb recomputed calls from the 5' RACE reads with MiXCR, one row per CDR3 protein. The table records roughly 350,000 distinct CDR3 sequences, roughly 9% of them present only once. Sequenced input: naive T cells sorted from blood. The origin of the receptors is a woman in her forties or fifties in good health.

This clonotype was seen only a few times. The DNA of the CDR3 is TGTGCCAGCAGCTTATGGACTAGCGGGAGTCCCTACAATGAGCAGTTCTTC. Translated: CASSLWTSGSPYNEQFF. This chain links TRBV11-2 with TRBJ2-1, with 13 bases that match TRBD2. The germline V gene has CDR1 SGHAT and CDR2 FQNNGV. CDR3 size: 17 residues. J lost 2 bases, V lost 2 bases, and 3 bases had no gene match.

In its sample, this clonotype was seen a few times. The V and J genes are TRBV11-2 and TRBJ1-4; no firm D call. Trimming shortened V by 6 bases and J by 8 bases, and 16 bases separated the two germline ends. The CDR3 extends over 14 amino acids. Germline CDR1 is SGHAT and CDR2 is FQNNGV. CDR3 nucleotides: TGTGCCAGCAGAGAGACCCACCGGCGGGAAAAACTGTTTTTT. Translation: CASRETHRREKLFF.

This clonotype was counted only a few times. The genes are TRBV11-2 and TRBJ1-1; D unclear. This CDR3 contains 15 residues. Per the germline V gene, CDR1 is SGHAT and CDR2 is FQNNGV. The germline V and J ends were trimmed by 4 bases and 1 base, with 13 bases remaining between them. The CDR3 sequence is CASSSRPTPNTEAFF. The CDR3 nucleotides read TGTGCCAGCAGCTCAAGACCAACACCGAACACTGAAGCTTTCTTT.

This clonotype occurred a few times. This chain joins TRBV24-1 and TRBJ2-2, with TRBD2 identical over 8 bases. CDR3 length: 14 residues. Unmatched junction bases numbered 1, after V lost 7 bases and J lost 1 base. Germline V CDR1 and CDR2: KGHDR, SFDVKD. CDR3 region: CATRAGENTGELFF. For the CDR3, the DNA is TGTGCCACCAGAGCGGGAGAGAACACCGGGGAGCTGTTTTTT.

The rearrangement uses TRBV10-3 and TRBJ2-7; the D gene could be TRBD1 or TRBD2 (6 bases each). Germline CDR1 is ENHRY and CDR2 is SYGVKD. The V gene lost 10 bases and the J gene lost 3 bases, with 22 bases spanning the gap. The CDR3 runs to 15 residues. CDR3 sequence: CASLGGGTKNYEQYF. CDR3 in DNA: TGTGCCAGCCTGGGTGGGGGGACAAAGAACTACGAGCAGTACTTC.

This clonotype showed up just a few times. This chain connects TRBV5-1 to TRBJ2-7; TRBD1 matches at 8 bases. Germline V CDR1 and CDR2: SGHRS, YFSETQ. The CDR3 loop spans 14 amino acids. V trimming: 0 bases; J trimming: 5 bases; junction bases outside the gene matches: 4. For the CDR3, the DNA is TGCGCCAGCAGCTTGGGGGGACAGGTAAACGAGCAGTACTTC. It codes for CASSLGGQVNEQYF.

At least ten counts were recorded for this clonotype. This chain joins TRBV29-1 and TRBJ1-2; D may be TRBD1 (5 bases). CDR1 and CDR2 (germline): SQVTM, ANQGSEA. The CDR3 covers 12 residues. V lost 7 bases and J lost 2, with 11 bases in between. This CDR3 is CSGSWGNYGYTF. In DNA form, the CDR3 reads TGCAGCGGATCATGGGGGAACTATGGCTACACCTTC.

In its sample, this clonotype was seen many times. This chain links TRBV3-1 with TRBJ2-5, with 12 nucleotides matching TRBD1. Trimming removed 3 bases from V and 5 bases from J; junction bases left unmatched: 7. CDR3 length: 16 residues. Germline V gene data show CDR1 as LGHDT and CDR2 as YNNKEL (reference sequence). The CDR3 region has the DNA TGTGCCAGCAGCCAGACCGGGACAGGGGGCCGGGAGACCCAGTACTTC. Protein sequence: CASSQTGTGGRETQYF.

There are a few counts of this clonotype. The J gene is TRBJ2-2, the V gene TRBV12-3 or TRBV12-4; the D gene is possibly TRBD1 (6 bases). The CDR3 has 15 amino acids. V lost 5 bases to trimming and J lost 6 bases, with 16 bases between them. The CDR3 region has the DNA TGTGCCAGCAGTCGTACAGGGCCGACGGCCGGGGAGCTGTTTTTT. This sequence encodes CASSRTGPTAGELFF.

This clonotype was seen a few times. This chain links TRBV7-8 with TRBJ2-1; 9 nucleotides agree with TRBD2. J was trimmed by 3 bases and V by 4 bases; bases with no gene match: 4. CDR3 size: 15 residues. The germline CDR1 and CDR2 sequences are SGHVS and FQNEAQ. The CDR3 here is CASSSLTSGYNEQFF. The DNA for the CDR3 is TGTGCCAGCAGCTCCTTGACTAGCGGCTACAATGAGCAGTTCTTC.

This clonotype came up many times. The CDR3 DNA reads as TGTGCCAGCAGTTGGCGCGGTTCCTACGAGCAGTACTTC. Protein product: CASSWRGSYEQYF. This chain connects TRBV12-3 or TRBV12-4 to TRBJ2-7; unclear D gene. V gave up 4 bases and J gave up 1 base, with 8 bases separating them. The CDR3 sequence is 13 residues long.

Only a few counts were recorded for this clonotype. The chain employs TRBV5-1 and TRBJ2-2; D tentatively reads TRBD1 or TRBD2 (6 bases each). V lost 4 bases and J lost 6, with 13 bases in between. Per germline, CDR1 SGHRS and CDR2 YFSETQ. The CDR3 is 14 amino acids. CDR3 bases: TGCGCCAGCAGCAACCTTGGGGGGCCCGGGGAGCTGTTTTTT. Translating gives CASSNLGGPGELFF.

The gene calls are TRBV29-1 and TRBJ2-3, with 7 nucleotides matching TRBD1. The germline gives CDR1 SQVTM, CDR2 ANQGSEA. V was clipped by 8 bases and J by 15 bases; unmatched bases: 14. The CDR3 is 11 residues long. The CDR3 region has the DNA TGCAGCATTCTTAACGGGGACAGTCCCTATTTT. Encoded protein: CSILNGDSPYF.

There are a few counts of this clonotype. The V and J genes are TRBV5-1 and TRBJ2-7; D ambiguous. The length of the CDR3 is 14 residues. CDR1 is SGHRS, CDR2 YFSETQ, per germline. With 6 bases removed from V and 0 bases from J, the gap between germline ends came to 13 bases. The CDR3 DNA reads as TGCGCCAGCAACCCCCCTGGCAGCTCCTACGAGCAGTACTTC. Its translation is CASNPPGSSYEQYF.

This clonotype was seen only a few times. V usage is TRBV20-1 and J usage is TRBJ2-7; the D is unclear. The V end was cut by 6 bases, the J end by 3 bases, with 15 bases between. The CDR3 has 13 residues. Germline V gives CDR1 DFQATT, CDR2 SNEGSKA (reference sequence). CDR3 nucleotide sequence: TGCAGTGCCCTCCGGGCTCCCAACTACGAGCAGTACTTC. It codes for CSALRAPNYEQYF.

The chain has TRBV6-5 and TRBJ1-2; D may be TRBD1 (5 bases). Germline CDR1 and CDR2: MNHEY and SVGAGI. The CDR3 covers 14 residues. Trimming stripped 7 bases from V and 4 bases from J, with 16 bases between. CDR3: CASNGAGSSYGYTF. CDR3 DNA: TGTGCCAGCAACGGGGCTGGATCGTCCTATGGCTACACCTTC.

Ten or more counts support this clonotype. V is TRBV10-3 and J is TRBJ2-3, with D perhaps matching TRBD2 (7 bases). The CDR3 has 13 residues. Per the germline V gene, CDR1 is ENHRY and CDR2 is SYGVKD. Trimming removed 10 bases at V and 6 bases at J, with 17 bases between. The CDR3 protein is CATRTAGLDTQYF. Here the CDR3 DNA reads TGTGCCACTAGGACAGCGGGATTGGATACGCAGTATTTT.

The V call is TRBV20-1, the J call TRBJ2-3, with TRBD2 as a possible D gene (7 bases). V dropped 1 base and J dropped 7 bases, with 27 bases sitting between them. CDR3 size: 18 residues. Looked up from germline, CDR1 is DFQATT and CDR2 is SNEGSKA (reference sequence). Here the CDR3 reads CSARVPGGPDELAYTQYF. The CDR3 DNA sequence: TGCAGTGCTAGAGTGCCGGGGGGCCCAGACGAACTAGCGTATACGCAGTATTTT.

This clonotype appeared a few times. The chain combines TRBV20-1 with TRBJ1-6, with no clear D. CDR1 is DFQATT, CDR2 SNEGSKA, per germline (reference sequence). V was pared by 0 bases and J by 0 bases, with 12 bases between. CDR3 length: 17 residues. The CDR3 is CSARDGQLSSYNSPLHF. The CDR3 DNA sequence: TGCAGTGCTAGAGATGGGCAGCTGAGCTCCTATAATTCACCCCTCCACTTT.

This clonotype was seen a handful of times. The rearrangement joins TRBV18 to TRBJ2-4; TRBD2 matches at 7 bases. Germline-derived CDR1 and CDR2 are KGHSH and LQKENI. This CDR3 contains 13 residues. The junction had 9 bases not matched to a gene; V was cut back by 8 bases and J by 8 bases. The CDR3 loop reads CASTDGGTDIQYF. CDR3 coding DNA: TGTGCCAGCACTGACGGGGGGACGGACATTCAGTACTTC.

J is TRBJ1-1 and V is TRBV20-1; 7 bases agree with TRBD1. V was clipped by 3 bases and J by 7 bases; unmatched bases: 8. The germline V gene has CDR1 DFQATT and CDR2 SNEGSKA (reference sequence). The CDR3 runs to 13 residues. The CDR3 DNA is TGCAGTGCTAGTGGAACCGGGACAGATGAAGCTTTCTTT. This gives the protein CSASGTGTDEAFF.

The V call is TRBV20-1, the J call TRBJ2-2; TRBD2 matches 9 bases. The CDR3 totals 14 residues. Trimming took 2 bases from V and 4 from J; bases not matched to a gene: 2. The germline gives CDR1 DFQATT, CDR2 SNEGSKA (reference sequence). CDR3 region: CSARLAGRTGELFF. For the CDR3, the DNA is TGCAGTGCTAGACTAGCGGGACGCACCGGGGAGCTGTTTTTT.

This clonotype was detected only a few times. The chain is built from TRBV20-1 and TRBJ2-5; 8 bases map to TRBD1. This CDR3 is 13 amino acids long. CDR1 DFQATT and CDR2 SNEGSKA come from the germline V gene (reference sequence). With 6 bases clipped from V and 4 bases from J, the junction kept 7 bases outside the gene matches. The chain's CDR3 is CSADRGGRETQYF. CDR3 nucleotide sequence: TGCAGTGCCGACAGGGGAGGACGAGAGACCCAGTACTTC.

The chain recombines TRBV3-1 with TRBJ1-4, with D unresolved. Trimming removed 1 base from V and 5 bases from J, with 11 bases in between. Germline V gene sequence: CDR1 LGHDT, CDR2 YNNKEL (reference sequence). The CDR3 consists of 15 residues. This CDR3 reads CASSQALLRNEKLFF. CDR3 coding DNA: TGTGCCAGCAGCCAAGCCCTCTTGCGGAATGAAAAACTGTTTTTT.

The DNA for the CDR3 is TGTGCCAGCAGCCCCTTCGGGGGGGGAGGATACAATGAGCAGTTCTTC. Translating it yields CASSPFGGGGYNEQFF. The rearrangement uses TRBV7-9 and TRBJ2-1, with 8 positions matching TRBD2. V was pared by 5 bases and J by 4 bases, with 10 bases of the junction left unmatched. This CDR3 spans 16 amino acids. Germline V gives CDR1 SEHNR, CDR2 FQNEAQ (reference sequence). The whole variable domain, filled in from reference TRBV7-9 and TRBJ2-1, reads DTGVSQNPRHKITKRGQNVTFRCDPISEHNRLYWYRQTLGQGPEFLTYFQNEAQLEKSRLLSDRFSAERPKGSFSTLEIQRTEQGDSAMYLCASSPFGGGGYNEQFFGPGTRLTVL.

The V call is TRBV7-8, the J call TRBJ1-5; perhaps TRBD1 as D (5 bases). This CDR3 region has 15 residues. Between the trimmed V and J ends, which lost 1 base and 8 bases, there was a span of 15 bases. The germline V gene has CDR1 SGHVS and CDR2 FQNEAQ. In DNA form, the CDR3 reads TGTGCCAGCAGCTTAGGGGGGAAGGAAGGGAAGCCCCAGCATTTT. This translates into CASSLGGKEGKPQHF.

This clonotype turned up a few times. This chain joins TRBV10-3 and TRBJ2-3, with D hard to call. This CDR3 spans 12 amino acids. Trimming pared 5 bases from V and 1 base from J, leaving 4 bases between. Germline CDR1 is ENHRY and CDR2 is SYGVKD. This chain's CDR3 is CAISSGTDTQYF. For the CDR3, the DNA is TGTGCCATCAGTTCGGGCACAGATACGCAGTATTTT.